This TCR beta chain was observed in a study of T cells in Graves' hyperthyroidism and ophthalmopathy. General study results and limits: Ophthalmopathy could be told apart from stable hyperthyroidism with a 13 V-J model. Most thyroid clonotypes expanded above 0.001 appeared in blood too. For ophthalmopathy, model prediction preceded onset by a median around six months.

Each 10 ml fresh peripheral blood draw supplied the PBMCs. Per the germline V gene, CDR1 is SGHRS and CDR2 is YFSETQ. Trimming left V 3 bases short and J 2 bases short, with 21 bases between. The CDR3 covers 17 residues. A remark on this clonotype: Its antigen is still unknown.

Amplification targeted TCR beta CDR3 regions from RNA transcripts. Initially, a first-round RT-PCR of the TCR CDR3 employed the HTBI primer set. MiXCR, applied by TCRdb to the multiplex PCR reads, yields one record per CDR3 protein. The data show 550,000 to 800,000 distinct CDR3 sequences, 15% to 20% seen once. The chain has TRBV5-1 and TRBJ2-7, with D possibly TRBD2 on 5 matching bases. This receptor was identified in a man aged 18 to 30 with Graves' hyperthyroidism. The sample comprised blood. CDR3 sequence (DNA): TGCGCCAGCAGCTGGAGGACGGATAACTATACCCCCTACGAGCAGTACTTC. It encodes CASSWRTDNYTPYEQYF.